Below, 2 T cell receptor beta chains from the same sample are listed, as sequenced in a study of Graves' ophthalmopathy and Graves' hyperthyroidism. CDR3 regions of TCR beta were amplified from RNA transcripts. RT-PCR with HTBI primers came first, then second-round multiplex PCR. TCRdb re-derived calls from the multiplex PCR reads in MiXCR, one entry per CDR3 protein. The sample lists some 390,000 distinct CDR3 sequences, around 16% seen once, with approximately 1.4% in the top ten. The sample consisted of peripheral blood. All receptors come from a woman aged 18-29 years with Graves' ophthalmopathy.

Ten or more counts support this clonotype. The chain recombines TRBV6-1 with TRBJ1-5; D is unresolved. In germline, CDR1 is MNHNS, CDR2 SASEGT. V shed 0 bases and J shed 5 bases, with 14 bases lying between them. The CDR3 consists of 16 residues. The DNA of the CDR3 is TGTGCCAGCAGTGAAGCGAGGGTGAGTGGCGATCAGCCCCAGCATTTT. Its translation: CASSEARVSGDQPQHF.

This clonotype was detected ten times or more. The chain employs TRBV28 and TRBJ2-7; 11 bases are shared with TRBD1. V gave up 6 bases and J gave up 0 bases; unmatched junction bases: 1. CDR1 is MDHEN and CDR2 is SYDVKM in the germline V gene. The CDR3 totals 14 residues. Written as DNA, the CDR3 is TGTGCCAGCAGGGGACAGGGGGACTCCTACGAGCAGTACTTC. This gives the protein CASRGQGDSYEQYF.